This T cell receptor beta chain was profiled in a study of regulatory T cells in long-lasting Graves disease listed by TCRdb under 2021. About the study as a whole: Persistent Graves' disease was defined as persistently positive TSH receptor autoantibodies together with antithyroid drug treatment for over 5 years. TCR sequencing covered some 13 persistent and about 20 newly diagnosed Graves' disease patients, some 33 samples in total. This study used TCR sequencing and RNA sequencing of peripheral blood to compare persistent Graves' disease patients against newly diagnosed Graves' disease patients. The study was registered as a clinical trial and conducted in China. Persistent Graves' disease patients in the clinical cohort had taken antithyroid drugs for 8 to 12 years on average. Results and caveats for the whole study, not just this receptor: Only peripheral blood was studied, because thyroid tissue, the primary lesion, was inaccessible. TRBV28, TRBJ1-2 and TRBJ2-5 were preferentially used in persistent disease, while TRBV20-1 and TRBJ2-1 were favored in newly diagnosed disease. The authors noted that the small sample size was a limitation that may lower accuracy. Compared with newly diagnosed patients, persistent Graves' disease patients had lower TCR Shannon entropy and fewer highly expanded clones, which suggests clonal expansion. Sequencing and analysis were restricted to the TCR beta chain. Persistent patients shared more public clonotypes among themselves (2,741) than newly diagnosed patients did (about 900).

This clonotype was seen a handful of times. Its antigen is not yet known. No per-base quality is available; no much larger clone lies one base away. The time point label here, explained by the study, means: persistent/refractory GD, antithyroid drugs over 5 years with positive TRAb. RNA was extracted from PBMCs in TRIzol for both TCR sequencing and RNA sequencing. The diagnosis of Graves' disease was made according to American Thyroid Association guidelines. The patients came from an endocrinology department in Xi'an, China. Each patient gave approximately 10 milliliters of peripheral blood, collected in an EDTA anticoagulant tube. Ficoll Paque Plus density gradient separation was used to isolate PBMCs, and no further T cell sorting was done. RNA quality was checked with an Agilent 2100 Bioanalyzer and agarose gel, and concentration with a NanoDrop 2000. Trimmed from V: 5 bases; trimmed from J: 6 bases; junction bases lacking a gene match: 6. Spanning cysteine to phenylalanine, the CDR3 consists of 14 amino acids. CDR3 DNA only is kept here, 42 bases in frame from base 1. CDR1 SGHAT and CDR2 FQNNGV were looked up in the germline V gene.

Libraries came from multiplex PCR. The sequencing machine was an Illumina HiSeq 4000. TCR beta libraries were built with iRepertoire HTBI primers and Arm-PCR amplification of CDR3 regions. PCR products were gel purified before sequencing. The paper's data handling went like this. Across samples, 55 to 80 TRBV and 13 to 15 TRBJ segments were identified and used for gene usage analysis of CDR3 amino acid clonotypes. COPE and FqMerger were used to merge filtered high-quality paired reads into contigs. BLAST was used to align contigs to IMGT TRBV, TRBD and TRBJ reference genes, with CDR3 defined following IMGT. Any clonotype with a frequency above 0.1% was classified as a highly expanded clone. Shannon entropy was used to measure repertoire diversity, and the Gini coefficient was used to measure V-J evenness. A clonotype was considered public if more than one individual shared it. TCRdb reprocessing: public reads trimmed at Q25 with fastp, clones called with MiXCR, in-frame beta chains kept. Entries that share a CDR3 protein sequence are merged under the most common genes and DNA. The V and J calls come from TCRdb's annotation, not from the publication. For this sample the table gives 600,000 to 800,000 distinct CDR3 sequences, of which 30% were detected only once. Roughly 40% of the sample is in the top ten clones.

This TCR was recovered from a female donor with Graves disease. The sequenced sample was peripheral blood mononuclear cells (PBMCs), obtained when the disease was refractory, from a patient treated with antithyroid drugs. The V and J genes are TRBV11-2 and TRBJ2-7, with 11 middle bases fitting TRBD1. CDR3 loop: CASSLGQGASEQYF. In nucleotides, the sequence is TGTGCCAGCAGCCTCGGACAGGGGGCGAGCGAGCAGTACTTC.